This T cell receptor (beta chain) was documented in a study of shared clonotypes between healthy human individuals. There were no recent acute infections or vaccinations among the donors, who were healthy HIV-negative adults. V was shortened by 0 bases and J by 6 bases, with 17 bases between the two germline ends. CDR3 length equals 17 residues. Germline V CDR1 and CDR2: MGHDK, SYGVNS. Profiled with immunoSEQ multiplex PCR; TCRdb holds only in-frame clones, not every one. The data show about a million clones, 60% to 80% seen once. The source of this sequence is a man aged 18 to 35 in good health. Some clones in this sample may be carry-over from other donors' samples. V is TRBV25-1 and J is TRBJ2-2; D may be TRBD1 (6 bases). The sequencing sample was made of memory CD4+ T cells from PBMCs. Subset meaning: CD45RA-negative fraction. CDR3 coding DNA: TGTGCCAGCAGTGAATATCGGGCAGGGGTGATCCCCGGGGAGCTGTTTTTT. Translating it yields CASSEYRAGVIPGELFF.